This T cell receptor beta chain was sequenced in a study of cytomegalovirus exposure and HLA in healthy donors. Study observations and caveats: Rates of TCR association differed by HLA locus in a later analysis, with DRB1 highest and HLA-C lowest.

The PCR had 60 Vbeta and 13 Jbeta primers. Generated by immunoSEQ multiplex PCR, the TCRdb table keeps only in-frame clones and is missing some. Of around 220,000 clones listed, approximately 70% are singletons. To note about this clone: Antigen: not known.

The TCR was taken from a woman aged 25 to 39 in good health and CMV-seronegative. The sequenced sample consisted of PBMCs.

DNA for the CDR3: TGTGCCTGGACCGTAAGGGGTTTGGGTGGAAACACCATATATTTT. This gives the protein CAWTVRGLGGNTIYF. The V gene is TRBV30, the J gene TRBJ1-3; D is possibly TRBD1 (5 bases). This CDR3 contains 15 residues. Germline CDR1 GTSNPN, CDR2 SVGIG (reference sequence). The V end was cut by 4 bases, the J end by 3 bases, with 16 bases between.